This T cell receptor (beta chain) was captured by sequencing in a study of technical replicates of blood from several donors. V shed 6 bases and J shed 3 bases, with 19 bases lying between them. The CDR3 is 15 amino acids. Germline CDR1 reads SGHRS; CDR2 reads YFSETQ. The repertoire was sequenced with immunoSEQ multiplex PCR; TCRdb's copy has only in-frame clones and lacks some. This repertoire shows around 76,000 clones, approximately 98% found once; its top ten account for approximately 0.21%. This TCR derives from a human donor in good health. The specimen sequenced was T cells isolated from PBMCs. V and J are TRBV5-1 and TRBJ2-7; TRBD1 is a possible D gene (6 bases). The CDR3 nucleotides are TGCGCCAGCATCCCCTTGGGACACGGATTCTACGAGCAGTACTTC. Translation gives CASIPLGHGFYEQYF.